The 2 T cell receptor beta chains below all came from one sample that was sequenced in a study of T cells in Graves' hyperthyroidism and ophthalmopathy. TCR beta CDR3 sequences were amplified from RNA transcripts. When the TCR CDR3 underwent first-round RT-PCR, the HTBI primer set was used. From the multiplex PCR reads, TCRdb called clonotypes with MiXCR, one entry per CDR3 protein. The sample holds about 640,000 distinct CDR3 sequences, approximately 15% seen once. The sequenced sample was blood. The receptors here all came from a woman aged 50 to 65 with Graves' ophthalmopathy.

The chain recombines TRBV20-1 with TRBJ2-1; the D gene could be TRBD1 or TRBD2 (5 bases each). Germline lookup yields CDR1 DFQATT and CDR2 SNEGSKA (reference sequence). The CDR3 runs 12 residues. Trimming took off 6 bases at V and 10 bases at J, with 16 bases between the two ends. Here the CDR3 reads CSASKPGPEQFF. The CDR3 DNA sequence: TGCAGTGCCTCTAAACCGGGACCAGAGCAGTTCTTC.

This clonotype was observed at least ten times. The rearrangement uses TRBV5-1 and TRBJ1-1, with 9 bases lining up with TRBD1. V lost 0 bases, J lost 5 bases, and 2 bases stayed unmatched. The length of the CDR3 is 14 residues. CDR1 and CDR2 (germline): SGHRS, YFSETQ. DNA of the CDR3: TGCGCCAGCAGCTTGGTGGGACAGGGAACTGAAGCTTTCTTT. It codes for CASSLVGQGTEAFF.